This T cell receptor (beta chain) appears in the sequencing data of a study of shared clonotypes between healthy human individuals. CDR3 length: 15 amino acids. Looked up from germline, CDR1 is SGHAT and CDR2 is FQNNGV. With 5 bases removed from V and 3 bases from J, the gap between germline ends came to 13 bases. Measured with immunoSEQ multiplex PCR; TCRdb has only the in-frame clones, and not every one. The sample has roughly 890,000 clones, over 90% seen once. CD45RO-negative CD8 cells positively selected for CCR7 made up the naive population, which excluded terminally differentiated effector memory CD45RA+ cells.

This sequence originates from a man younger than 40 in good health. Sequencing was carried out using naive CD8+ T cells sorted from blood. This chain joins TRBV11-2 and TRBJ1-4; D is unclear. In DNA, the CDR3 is TGTGCCAGCAGCCTTTTTAATGGTCCTAATGAAAAACTGTTTTTT. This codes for CASSLFNGPNEKLFF.